This T cell receptor (beta chain) was captured in a study of T cells after yellow fever vaccination. Whole-study results and caveats: From the bulk population, abundant clonotypes could contaminate and appear within FACS-sorted repertoires. The secondary response was weaker but peaked faster, day 5 versus 15. Primary-vaccination clones mostly resurfaced post-booster (96% CD4, around 88% CD8).

The length of the CDR3 is 13 residues. Germline V gene data show CDR1 as MNHEY and CDR2 as SVGAGI. Trimming shortened V by 6 bases and J by 4 bases, and 9 bases separated the two germline ends. This clonotype has a count of ten or more. What it binds is not known. Making TCR cDNA involved 5'RACE template switching, which added UMIs and a universal primer site. TCRdb re-analysed the 5' RACE reads in MiXCR, keeping a single row per CDR3 protein. The table has just over 300,000 distinct CDR3 sequences, approximately 3.9% seen once. Sequenced here: PBMCs, sampled on the day of the yellow fever booster vaccination. The chain uses TRBV6-5 and TRBJ2-2; no firm D call. The sequence came from a young man who received the YFV17D yellow fever vaccine. The CDR3, as DNA: TGTGCCAGCAGGGTTTATGGCACCGGGGAGCTGTTTTTT. It specifies CASRVYGTGELFF.